This T cell receptor beta chain originates from a study of blood T cell repertoires in COVID-19. The wider study: Samples taken during acute and convalescent COVID-19 were collected in the United States, Italy and Spain.

Participant-reported clinical history was the basis for cohort assignment. Here immunoSEQ multiplex PCR was the method, and the copy in TCRdb shows in-frame clones only, minus some. The sample lists about 220,000 clones, around 87% occurring once. The CDR3 is 15 residues long. Germline V lookup: CDR1 MNHEY, CDR2 SVGAGI. With V trimmed by 7 bases and J by 5 bases, 11 bases remained unmatched. This clone was seen only once. The rearrangement uses TRBV6-5 and TRBJ1-5, with 7 nucleotides matching TRBD1. Sequenced: PBMCs or T cells enriched from blood (not recorded which). This TCR was sampled from a man aged 25 to 40 who had been exposed to COVID-19. The DNA of the CDR3 is TGTGCCAGCATTCCAACAGGGGAACAGTATCAGCCCCAGCATTTT. It yields the protein CASIPTGEQYQPQHF.